Shown below are 5 T cell receptor beta chains from a single sample sequenced in a study of T-cell reconstitution after alpha-beta-depleted transplantation in children. Researchers prepared the TCRbeta library using unique molecular identifiers, the study reports. TCRdb analysed the PCR reads with MiXCR anew, one entry per CDR3 protein. The sample comprises around 600,000 distinct CDR3 sequences, roughly 15% of which are singletons, and over 0.95% rests with the top ten. The sequences come from PBMCs from the stem cell graft donor, collected from the stem cell graft. The source is a human donor who donated a stem cell graft to a child with acute myeloid leukemia.

This clonotype was detected many times. This rearrangement joins TRBV15 to TRBJ2-3; tentatively, D is TRBD2 (6 bases). V lost 0 bases and J lost 0, with 13 bases in between. The CDR3 consists of 17 residues. Germline CDR1 is LNHNV and CDR2 is YYDKDF (reference sequence). CDR3 nucleotides: TGTGCCACCAGCAGAGAGTTGCAGCGGGCGAGCACAGATACGCAGTATTTT. Amino acid sequence: CATSRELQRASTDTQYF. Combining the CDR3 with reference TRBV15 and TRBJ2-3 gives the whole variable domain DAMVIQNPRYQVTQFGKPVTLSCSQTLNHNVMYWYQQKSSQAPKLLFHYYDKDFNNEADTPDNFQSRRPNTSFCFLDIRSPGLGDTAMYLCATSRELQRASTDTQYFGPGTRLTVL.

J is TRBJ2-2 and V is TRBV12-3 or TRBV12-4; the D gene is possibly TRBD1 (5 bases). V gave up 8 bases and J gave up 5 bases, with 12 bases separating them. This CDR3 spans 13 amino acids. Here the CDR3 DNA reads TGTGCCAGCCGACAGAGAGAGACCGGGGAGCTGTTTTTT. Translation gives CASRQRETGELFF.

Of note for this clonotype: This may come from a read error, since a much larger clone is one base off. The CDR3 ends on some other residue instead of the conserved phenylalanine or tryptophan, so this is likely a read error. The chain carries TRBV6-1 and TRBJ2-7; 9 positions match TRBD1. The V gene's germline CDR1 is MNHNS and CDR2 SASEGT. J lost 0 bases, V lost 6 bases, and 6 bases had no gene match. This CDR3 is built from 15 residues. CDR3 in amino acids: CASSKGTGSSYEQYS. DNA of the CDR3: TGTGCCAGCAGCAAAGGGACAGGGAGCTCCTACGAGCAGTACTCC.

The chain joins TRBV5-1 to TRBJ2-4; the D is unclear. CDR3 size: 16 residues. Trimming took off 0 bases at V and 2 bases at J, with 12 bases between the two ends. Germline loops: CDR1 SGHRS, CDR2 YFSETQ. DNA of the CDR3: TGCGCCAGCAGCTTGGACCCAGGAAGGACCAAAAACATTCAGTACTTC. It encodes CASSLDPGRTKNIQYF.

The V call is TRBV6-1, the J call TRBJ2-3, with 11 positions matching TRBD2. The CDR3 spans 14 residues. V shed 4 bases, J shed 6 bases, and the junction held 3 bases outside the gene matches. Looked up from germline, CDR1 is MNHNS and CDR2 is SASEGT. CDR3 DNA: TGTGCCAGCAGTGCGACTAGCGGGGAGGATACGCAGTATTTT. Residues: CASSATSGEDTQYF.